This T cell receptor (beta chain) was profiled in a study of shared clonotypes between healthy human individuals. Study as a whole: In total, the donors were two women and a few men aged 18 to 49. Per-donor plates numbered three CD4 naive, three CD4 memory, two CD8 naive and one CD8 memory.

The naive CD8 subset, CD45RO-negative cells positively selected for CCR7, excluded terminally differentiated effector memory CD45RA+ cells. There were only Caucasian adults among the donors, and all lived in Nashville, Tennessee. Germline V gives CDR1 SEHNR, CDR2 FQNEAQ (reference sequence). The CDR3 sequence is 18 residues long. V was pared by 5 bases and J by 5 bases, with 20 bases of the junction left unmatched. It was 150 to 250 ng DNA, about 30,000 T cell genomes, that sorted-subset replicate PCRs used. Measured with immunoSEQ multiplex PCR; TCRdb has only the in-frame clones, and not every one. The repertoire consists of a few million clones, with just under 95% occurring once and the leading ten covering approximately 1.7%.

The TCR sequence derives from a man aged 18 to 30 in good health. Some clones in this sample may be carry-over from other donors' samples. This chain uses TRBV7-9 with TRBJ2-7; 8 positions agree with TRBD2. Sequencing was performed on naive CD8+ T cells from PBMCs. The CDR3 region is CASSPTSGWGPHLDEQYF. The CDR3 nucleotides read TGTGCCAGCAGCCCAACTAGCGGTTGGGGGCCCCACCTCGACGAGCAGTACTTC.